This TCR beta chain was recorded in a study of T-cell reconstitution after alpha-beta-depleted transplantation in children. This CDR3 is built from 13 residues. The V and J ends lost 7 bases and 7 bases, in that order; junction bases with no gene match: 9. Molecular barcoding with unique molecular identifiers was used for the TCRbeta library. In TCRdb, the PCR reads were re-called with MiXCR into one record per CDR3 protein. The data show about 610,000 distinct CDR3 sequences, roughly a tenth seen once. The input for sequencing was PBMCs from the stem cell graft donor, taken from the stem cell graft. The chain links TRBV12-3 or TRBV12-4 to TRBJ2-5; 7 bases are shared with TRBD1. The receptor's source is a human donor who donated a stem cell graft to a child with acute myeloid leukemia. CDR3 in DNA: TGTGCCAGCACCATCCGACAGGGTGGGACCCAGTACTTC. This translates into CASTIRQGGTQYF.